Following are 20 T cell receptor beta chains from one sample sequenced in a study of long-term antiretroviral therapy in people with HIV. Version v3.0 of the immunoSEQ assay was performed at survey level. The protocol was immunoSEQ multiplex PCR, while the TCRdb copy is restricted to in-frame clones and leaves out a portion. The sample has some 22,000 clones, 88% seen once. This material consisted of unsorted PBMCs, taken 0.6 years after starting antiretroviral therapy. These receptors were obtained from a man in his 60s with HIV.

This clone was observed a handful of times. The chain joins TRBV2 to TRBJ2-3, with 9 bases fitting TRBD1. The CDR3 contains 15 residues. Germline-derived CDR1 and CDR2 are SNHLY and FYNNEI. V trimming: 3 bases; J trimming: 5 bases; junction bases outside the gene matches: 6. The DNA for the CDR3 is TGTGCCAGCAGTGAGGGGACAGGGCTAGGAGATACGCAGTATTTT. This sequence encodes CASSEGTGLGDTQYF. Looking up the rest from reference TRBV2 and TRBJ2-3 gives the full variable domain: EPEVTQTPSHQVTQMGQEVILRCVPISNHLYFYWYRQILGQKVEFLVSFYNNEISEKSEIFDDQFSVERPDGSNFTLKIRSTKLEDSAMYFCASSEGTGLGDTQYFGPGTRLTVL.

CDR3 DNA sequence: TGTGCCATCAGTGAGTCTCGAGGAACAGGGACAGATACGCAGTATTTT. Its translation is CAISESRGTGTDTQYF. This chain joins TRBV10-3 and TRBJ2-3; D perhaps matches TRBD1 (6 bases). The CDR3 loop spans 16 amino acids. Per the germline V gene, CDR1 is ENHRY and CDR2 is SYGVKD. Trimming stripped 0 bases from V and 3 bases from J, with 13 bases between.

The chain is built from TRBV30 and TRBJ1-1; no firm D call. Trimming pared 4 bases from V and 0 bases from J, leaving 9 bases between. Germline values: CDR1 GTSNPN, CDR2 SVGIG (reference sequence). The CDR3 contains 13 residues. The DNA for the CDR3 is TGTGCCTGGACCCTGGACTTGAACACTGAAGCTTTCTTT. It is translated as CAWTLDLNTEAFF.

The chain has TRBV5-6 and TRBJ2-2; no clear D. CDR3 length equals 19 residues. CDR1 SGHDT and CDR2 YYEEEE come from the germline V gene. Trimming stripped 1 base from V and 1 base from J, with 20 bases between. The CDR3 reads CASSLISGRVGLNTGELFF. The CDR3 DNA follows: TGTGCCAGCAGCTTGATATCGGGTCGAGTGGGCTTGAACACCGGGGAGCTGTTTTTT.

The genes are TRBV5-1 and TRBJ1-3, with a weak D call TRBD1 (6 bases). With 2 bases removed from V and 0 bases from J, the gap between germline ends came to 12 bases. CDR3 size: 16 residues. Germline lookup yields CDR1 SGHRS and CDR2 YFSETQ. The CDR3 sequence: CASSFGGDNSGNTIYF. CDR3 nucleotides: TGCGCCAGCAGCTTCGGCGGGGACAACTCTGGAAACACCATATATTTT.

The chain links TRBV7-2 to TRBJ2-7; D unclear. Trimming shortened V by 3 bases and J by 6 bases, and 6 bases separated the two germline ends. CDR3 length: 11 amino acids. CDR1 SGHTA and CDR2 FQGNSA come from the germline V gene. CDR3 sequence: CASSFFSEQYF. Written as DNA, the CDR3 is TGTGCCAGCAGCTTCTTTTCCGAGCAGTACTTC.

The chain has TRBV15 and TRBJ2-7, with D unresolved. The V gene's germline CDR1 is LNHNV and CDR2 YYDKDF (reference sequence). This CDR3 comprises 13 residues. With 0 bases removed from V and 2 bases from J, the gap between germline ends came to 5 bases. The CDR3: CATSRDPAYEQYF. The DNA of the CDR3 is TGTGCCACCAGCAGAGATCCCGCCTACGAGCAGTACTTC.

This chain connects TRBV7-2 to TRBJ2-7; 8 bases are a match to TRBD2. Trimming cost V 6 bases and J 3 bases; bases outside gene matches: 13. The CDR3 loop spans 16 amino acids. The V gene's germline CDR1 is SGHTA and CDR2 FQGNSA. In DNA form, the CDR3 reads TGTGCCAGCAGTCTTAGCAATAGCGGGGTTAACTACGAGCAGTACTTC. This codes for CASSLSNSGVNYEQYF.

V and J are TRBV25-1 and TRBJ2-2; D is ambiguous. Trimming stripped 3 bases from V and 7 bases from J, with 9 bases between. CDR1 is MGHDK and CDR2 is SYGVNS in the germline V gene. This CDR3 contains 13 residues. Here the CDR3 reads CASSEWGDGELFF. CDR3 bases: TGTGCCAGCAGTGAGTGGGGTGACGGGGAGCTGTTTTTT.

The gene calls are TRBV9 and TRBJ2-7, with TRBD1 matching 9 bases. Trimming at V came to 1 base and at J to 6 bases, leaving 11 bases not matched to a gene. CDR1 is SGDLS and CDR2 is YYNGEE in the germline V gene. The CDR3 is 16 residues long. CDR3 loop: CASSVLGTGTGSEQYF. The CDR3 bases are TGTGCCAGCAGCGTATTGGGGACCGGGACAGGGAGCGAGCAGTACTTC.

CDR3 coding DNA: TGTGCCTGGAGTGAGGCCTACAATCAGCCCCAGCATTTT. This translates into CAWSEAYNQPQHF. This chain uses TRBV30 with TRBJ1-5; unclear D gene. Trimming removed 1 base from V and 3 bases from J, with 7 bases in between. Germline CDR1 and CDR2: GTSNPN and SVGIG (reference sequence). This CDR3 is built from 13 residues.

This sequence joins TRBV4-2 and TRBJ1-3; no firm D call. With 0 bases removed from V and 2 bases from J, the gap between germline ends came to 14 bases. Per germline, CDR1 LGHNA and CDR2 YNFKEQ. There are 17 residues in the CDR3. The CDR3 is CASSQDTVGPTGNTIYF. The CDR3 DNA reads TGTGCCAGCAGCCAAGATACGGTAGGACCTACTGGAAACACCATATATTTT.

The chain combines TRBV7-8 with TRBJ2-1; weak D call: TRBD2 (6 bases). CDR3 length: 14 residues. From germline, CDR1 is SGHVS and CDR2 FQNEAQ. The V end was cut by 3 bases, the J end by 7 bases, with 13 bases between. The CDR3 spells CASSFQPRENEQFF. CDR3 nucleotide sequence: TGTGCCAGCAGCTTCCAGCCTCGGGAGAATGAGCAGTTCTTC.

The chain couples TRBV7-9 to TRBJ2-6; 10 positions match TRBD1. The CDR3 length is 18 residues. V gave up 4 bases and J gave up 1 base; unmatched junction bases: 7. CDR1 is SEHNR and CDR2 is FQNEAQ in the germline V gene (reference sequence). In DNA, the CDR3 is TGTGCCAGCAGCTCCTGGGACAGGGGAAGGTCTGGGGCCAACGTCCTGACTTTC. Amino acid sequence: CASSSWDRGRSGANVLTF.

The CDR3 sequence is CASSSLQGQAYEQYF. The CDR3 DNA is TGCGCCAGCAGCTCGTTACAGGGTCAGGCCTACGAGCAGTACTTC. The V gene is TRBV5-1, the J gene TRBJ2-7; a possible D gene is TRBD1 (6 bases). Germline V CDR1 and CDR2: SGHRS, YFSETQ. This CDR3 is built from 15 residues. Between the trimmed V and J ends, which lost 3 bases and 2 bases, there was a span of 15 bases.

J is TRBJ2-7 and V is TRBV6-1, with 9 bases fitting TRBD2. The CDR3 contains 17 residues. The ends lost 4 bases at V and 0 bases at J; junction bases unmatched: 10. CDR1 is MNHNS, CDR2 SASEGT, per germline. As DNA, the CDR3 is TGTGCCAGCAGTGGGGGGAATCTAGCGGGATACTCCTACGAGCAGTACTTC. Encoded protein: CASSGGNLAGYSYEQYF.

The CDR3: CASSSASKREQYF. The CDR3 DNA reads TGTGCCAGCAGTTCAGCCTCGAAGCGGGAGCAGTACTTC. V and J are TRBV6-5 and TRBJ2-7; D possibly corresponds to TRBD2 (5 bases). The CDR3 covers 13 residues. CDR1 and CDR2 from the germline V gene are MNHEY and SVGAGI. Trimming removed 4 bases at V and 7 bases at J, with 14 bases between.

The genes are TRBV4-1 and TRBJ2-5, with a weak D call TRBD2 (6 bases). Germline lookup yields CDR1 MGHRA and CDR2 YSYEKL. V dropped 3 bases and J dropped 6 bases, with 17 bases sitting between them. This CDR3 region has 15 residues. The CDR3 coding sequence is TGCGCCAGCAGCCAGGGCTTAGCGGTTGAAAAGACCCAGTACTTC. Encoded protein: CASSQGLAVEKTQYF.

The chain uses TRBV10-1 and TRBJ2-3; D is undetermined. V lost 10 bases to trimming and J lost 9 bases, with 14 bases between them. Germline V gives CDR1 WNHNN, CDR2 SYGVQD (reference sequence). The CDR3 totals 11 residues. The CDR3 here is CATQAGETQYF. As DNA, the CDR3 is TGCGCCACGCAGGCTGGGGAAACGCAGTATTTT.

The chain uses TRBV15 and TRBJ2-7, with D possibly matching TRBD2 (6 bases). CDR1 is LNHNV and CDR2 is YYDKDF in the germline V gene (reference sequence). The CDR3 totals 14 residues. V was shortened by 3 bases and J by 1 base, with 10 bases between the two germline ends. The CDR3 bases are TGTGCCACCAGCAGGGTGCGGGAATCCTACGAGCAGTACTTC. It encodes CATSRVRESYEQYF.